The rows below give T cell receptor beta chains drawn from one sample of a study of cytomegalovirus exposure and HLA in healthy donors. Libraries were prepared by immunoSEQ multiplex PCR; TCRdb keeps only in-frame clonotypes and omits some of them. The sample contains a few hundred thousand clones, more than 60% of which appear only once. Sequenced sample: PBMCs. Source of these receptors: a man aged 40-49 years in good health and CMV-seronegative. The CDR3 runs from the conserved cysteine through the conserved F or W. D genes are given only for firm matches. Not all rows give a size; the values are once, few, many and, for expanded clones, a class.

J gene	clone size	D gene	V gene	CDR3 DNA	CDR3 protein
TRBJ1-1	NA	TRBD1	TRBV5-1	TGCGCCAGCAGCTTGCGGGCTAGCAGGGGGCCGAGCACTGAAGCTTTCTTT	CASSLRASRGPSTEAFF
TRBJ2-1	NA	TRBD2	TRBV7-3	TGTGCCAGCAGTCGGACTAGCGGGAGAATGTACTACAATGAGCAGTTCTTC	CASSRTSGRMYYNEQFF
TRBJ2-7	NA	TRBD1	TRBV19	TGTGCCAGTAGTAACGTTCCGGGACAGCGGTACGAGCAGTACTTC	CASSNVPGQRYEQYF
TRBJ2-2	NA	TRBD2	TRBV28	TGTGCCAGCAGTTCCCCGGTTAGCGGGCTCACCGGGGAGCTGTTTTTT	CASSSPVSGLTGELFF
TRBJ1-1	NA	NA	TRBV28	TGTGCCAGCCTATCAACGGGACTGACGAACACTGAAGCTTTCTTT	CASLSTGLTNTEAFF
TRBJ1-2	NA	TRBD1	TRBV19	TGTGCCAGTAGCAGACAGGGGGCTGGAGGCTATGGCTACACCTTC	CASSRQGAGGYGYTF
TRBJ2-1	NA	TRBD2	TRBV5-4	TGTGCCAGCAGCCCAGGCCGGGAACTAGCGGGGGTTGGGCAGTTCTTC	CASSPGRELAGVGQFF
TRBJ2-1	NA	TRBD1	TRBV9	TGTGCCAGCAGCGAGGACCGGGACAGAGATTACAATGAGCAGTTCTTC	CASSEDRDRDYNEQFF
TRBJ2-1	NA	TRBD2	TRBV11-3	TGTGCCAGCAGCCCAGCGGGAACCTACAATGAGCAGTTCTTC	CASSPAGTYNEQFF
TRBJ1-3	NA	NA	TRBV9	TGTGCCAGCAGCGACCAGGGAGGGAGCTCTGGAAACACCATATATTTT	CASSDQGGSSGNTIYF
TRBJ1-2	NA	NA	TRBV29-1	TGCAGCGTTTTGACAGTCGGGGGGGACTATGGCTACACCTTC	CSVLTVGGDYGYTF
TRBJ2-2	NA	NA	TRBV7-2	TGTGCCAGCAGCCCCCGTACGGGGGTCACCGGGGAGCTGTTTTTT	CASSPRTGVTGELFF
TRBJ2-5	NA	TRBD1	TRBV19	TGTGCCAGTAGTATTGAGGGGGCTGCGTTTCGAGAGACCCAGTACTTC	CASSIEGAAFRETQYF
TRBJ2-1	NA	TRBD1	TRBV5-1	TGCGCCAGCAGCTTATCGGGACAGGGGGTGAATGAGCAGTTCTTC	CASSLSGQGVNEQFF
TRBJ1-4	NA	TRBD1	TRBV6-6	TGTGCCAGCAGCCGGGACAGGGGAACCAATGAAAAACTGTTTTTT	CASSRDRGTNEKLFF
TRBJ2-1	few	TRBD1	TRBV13	TGTGCCAGCAGCTTCTCCGGGACAGGGTTATACAATGAGCAGTTCTTC	CASSFSGTGLYNEQFF
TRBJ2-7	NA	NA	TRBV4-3	TGCGCCAGCAGCCAAGTGACCGGCAGGTCCCAGACCTACTCCTACGAGCAGTACTTC	CASSQVTGRSQTYSYEQYF
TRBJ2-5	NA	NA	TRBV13	TGTGCCAGCAGCCCGGGCGGCGGGCAAGAGACCCAGTACTTC	CASSPGGGQETQYF
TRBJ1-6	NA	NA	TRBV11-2	TGTGCCAGCAGCCCTCTGGCCTCACCCCTCCACTTT	CASSPLASPLHF
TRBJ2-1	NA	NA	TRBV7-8	TGTGCCAGCAGCTTAGCGCCTAGCTCCTACAATGAGCAGTTCTTC	CASSLAPSSYNEQFF
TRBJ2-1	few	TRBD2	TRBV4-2	TGTGCCAGCAGATCGTCCGGGACTAGCGGGAGGGGCTCCTACAATGAGCAGTTCTTC	CASRSSGTSGRGSYNEQFF
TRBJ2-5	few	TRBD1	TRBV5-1	TGCGCCAGCAGCCCGTGGGGACAGGGCTTGGAGACCCAGTACTTC	CASSPWGQGLETQYF
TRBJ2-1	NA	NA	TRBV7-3	TGTGCCAGCAGCTTAACGGCCGGGACCTACAATGAGCAGTTCTTC	CASSLTAGTYNEQFF
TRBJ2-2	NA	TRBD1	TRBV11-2	TGTGCCAGCAGCTCGGGGACCACAGGGGATACGGACACCGGGGAGCTGTTTTTT	CASSSGTTGDTDTGELFF
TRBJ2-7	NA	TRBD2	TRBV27	TGTGCCAGCAGTTTAAATCAGCGGGAACCCTCCTACGAGCAGTACTTC	CASSLNQREPSYEQYF
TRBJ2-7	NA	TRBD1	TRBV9	TGTGCCAGCAGCCAAGGGACAGGGTACCACGAGCAGTACTTC	CASSQGTGYHEQYF
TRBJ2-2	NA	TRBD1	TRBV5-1	TGCGCCAGCAGAGAACAGGGGGGATCGAACACCGGGGAGCTGTTTTTT	CASREQGGSNTGELFF
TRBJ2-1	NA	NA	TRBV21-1	TGTGCCAGCAGCAAACAGGGGCAGAAGCCCTACAATGAGCAGTTCTTC	CASSKQGQKPYNEQFF
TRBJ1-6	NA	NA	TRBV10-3	TGTGCCATCAGTGAGTCGTCACAGCATAATTCACCCCTCCACTTT	CAISESSQHNSPLHF
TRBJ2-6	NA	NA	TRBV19	TGTGCCAGTAGGGAAGGGGCAGGGGCCAACGTCCTGACTTTC	CASREGAGANVLTF
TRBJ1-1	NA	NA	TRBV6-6	TGTGCCAGCAGTTACGCGTTCATGAACACTGAAGCTTTCTTT	CASSYAFMNTEAFF
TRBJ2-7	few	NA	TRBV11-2	TGTGCCAGCAGCTCAGACCTCGACACTCACTACGAGCAGTACTTC	CASSSDLDTHYEQYF
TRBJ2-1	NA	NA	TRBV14	TGTGCCAGCAGCCAAGCCCCTAATGAGCAGTTCTTC	CASSQAPNEQFF
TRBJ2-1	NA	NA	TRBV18	TGTGCCAGCTCACCAAAGAAGGGGTCCAATGTCAATGAGCAGTTCTTC	CASSPKKGSNVNEQFF
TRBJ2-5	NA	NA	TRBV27	TGTGCCAGCAGTTCCCTACAGGGCCTGGAGACCCAGTACTTC	CASSSLQGLETQYF
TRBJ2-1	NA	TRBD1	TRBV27	TGTGCCAGCAGTTTAATTGGGACAGGGAAAGGGAATGAGCAGTTCTTC	CASSLIGTGKGNEQFF
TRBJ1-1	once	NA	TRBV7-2	TGTGCCAGCAGCTTACAGGGTAACACTGAAGCTTTCTTT	CASSLQGNTEAFF
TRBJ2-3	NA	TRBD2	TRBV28	TGTGCCAGCAGTTTCCATAGCGGGACTACAGATACGCAGTATTTT	CASSFHSGTTDTQYF
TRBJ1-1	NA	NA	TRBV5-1	TGCGCCAGCAGCTTGGCCGGGAGGGGTGCCGACACTGAAGCTTTCTTT	CASSLAGRGADTEAFF
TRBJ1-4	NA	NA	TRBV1	TGCACCAGCAGCCAAATAGAGTATGGGACAGGGTTAGAAAAACTGTTTTTT	CTSSQIEYGTGLEKLFF
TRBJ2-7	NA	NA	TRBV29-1	TGCAGCGTTGAAGGGGGACAATGGACCTACGAGCAGTACTTC	CSVEGGQWTYEQYF
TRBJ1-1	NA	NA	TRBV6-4	TGTGCCAGCAGTGACTCAAGGAGCACTGAAGCTTTCTTT	CASSDSRSTEAFF
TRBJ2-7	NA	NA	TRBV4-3	TGCGCCAGCAGCCAAGATAGGTGGGGGGACTACGAGCAGTACTTC	CASSQDRWGDYEQYF
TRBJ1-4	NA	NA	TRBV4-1	TGCGCCAGCAGCCCCCCTGTTGCAACTAATGAAAAACTGTTTTTT	CASSPPVATNEKLFF
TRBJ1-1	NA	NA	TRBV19	TGTGCCAGCAAAGGGGGACGGAATCAGGGGAACACTGAAGCTTTCTTT	CASKGGRNQGNTEAFF